The 25 T cell receptor beta chains presented below share a single source sample, sequenced in a study of identical twins. MiXCR, applied by TCRdb to the 5' RACE reads, yields one record per CDR3 protein. The profile shows roughly 720,000 distinct CDR3 sequences, roughly 18% of them singletons. These records were also assigned to another study, of T cells expressing NK-cell markers.

Material for sequencing was PBMCs. Every receptor here comes from a woman aged 18-35 years in good health.

The CDR3 DNA follows: TGTGCCACCAAGACTAGCGCGATCACAGATACGCAGTATTTT. Its protein product is CATKTSAITDTQYF. The chain combines TRBV6-1 with TRBJ2-3, with TRBD2 identical over 8 bases. V dropped 10 bases and J dropped 2; count of bases not matched to a gene: 8. This CDR3 is built from 14 residues. From germline, CDR1 is MNHNS and CDR2 SASEGT.

In this sample, this clonotype turned up many times. The chain links TRBV5-1 to TRBJ2-6, with unresolved D. Trimming removed 2 bases from V and 0 bases from J, with 3 bases in between. The germline CDR1 and CDR2 sequences are SGHRS and YFSETQ. The CDR3 runs to 14 residues. CDR3 protein: CASSLISGANVLTF. For the CDR3, the DNA is TGCGCCAGCAGCTTAATCTCTGGGGCCAACGTCCTGACTTTC.

The chain carries TRBV5-1 and TRBJ2-3; 7 bases are a match to TRBD2. Germline V CDR1 and CDR2: SGHRS, YFSETQ. V gave up 5 bases and J gave up 4 bases; unmatched junction bases: 16. This CDR3 spans 17 amino acids. The CDR3 DNA is TGCGCCAGCAGAGAGGGGCACGGCGGGGGAGGCGCAGATACGCAGTATTTT. Protein product: CASREGHGGGGADTQYF.

The gene calls are TRBV12-3 or TRBV12-4 and TRBJ1-2; 7 bases are shared with TRBD1. V gave up 5 bases and J gave up 11 bases; unmatched junction bases: 11. CDR3 length equals 13 residues. CDR3 sequence: CASSIDREMRYTF. CDR3 nucleotides: TGTGCCAGCAGTATTGACAGGGAAATGCGGTACACCTTC.

This clonotype was detected a few times. V and J are TRBV27 and TRBJ2-6, with TRBD1 as a possible D gene (6 bases). Germline-derived CDR1 and CDR2 are MNHEY and SMNVEV (reference sequence). The CDR3 extends over 18 amino acids. V lost 0 bases to trimming and J lost 3 bases, with 15 bases between them. The CDR3 is CASSLSTPGESGANVLTF. As DNA, the CDR3 is TGTGCCAGCAGTTTATCGACTCCAGGGGAGAGTGGGGCCAACGTCCTGACTTTC.

This clonotype has only a few counts. The chain uses TRBV29-1 and TRBJ2-3, with 7 bases matching TRBD2. CDR3 size: 15 residues. The ends lost 3 bases at V and 4 bases at J; junction bases unmatched: 10. Per germline, CDR1 SQVTM and CDR2 ANQGSEA. This CDR3 is CSVEERDPSADTQYF. The DNA of the CDR3 is TGCAGCGTTGAGGAGCGGGACCCAAGTGCAGATACGCAGTATTTT.

The chain recombines TRBV20-1 with TRBJ2-7; 12 bases fit TRBD2. The J segment lost 4 bases and the V segment lost 4 bases, leaving 8 bases of the junction unmatched. This CDR3 is built from 15 residues. Germline V lookup: CDR1 DFQATT, CDR2 SNEGSKA (reference sequence). CDR3 sequence: CSANGLAGYMYEQYF. CDR3 sequence (DNA): TGCAGTGCTAACGGACTAGCGGGATACATGTACGAGCAGTACTTC.

The chain links TRBV12-3 or TRBV12-4 to TRBJ2-3, with a weak D call TRBD2 (6 bases). The germline V and J ends were trimmed by 3 bases and 1 base, with 14 bases remaining between them. The CDR3 consists of 16 residues. CDR3 DNA sequence: TGTGCCAGCAGTTTTTCGGGGGTCCGTGGCACAGATACGCAGTATTTT. As protein: CASSFSGVRGTDTQYF.

This clonotype was found a few times. The J gene is TRBJ2-5, the V gene TRBV6-2 or TRBV6-3; D is perhaps TRBD1 (5 bases). Trimming removed 2 bases from V and 0 bases from J, with 13 bases in between. The CDR3 has 16 amino acids. Germline CDR1 MNHEY, CDR2 SVGEGT. CDR3 sequence: CASSYLSQGYQETQYF. The CDR3 DNA is TGTGCCAGCAGTTACCTCTCCCAGGGATACCAAGAGACCCAGTACTTC.

The chain combines TRBV27 with TRBJ2-5, with D possibly matching TRBD2 (5 bases). The V gene's germline CDR1 is MNHEY and CDR2 SMNVEV (reference sequence). The V end lost 4 bases, the J end lost 6 bases, and 12 bases lay between the germline ends. CDR3 length equals 13 residues. The CDR3 DNA sequence: TGTGCCAGCAGTTCAACGCCGGGGAAGACCCAGTACTTC. Translation: CASSSTPGKTQYF.

In its sample, this clonotype was seen a few times. The chain carries TRBV6-1 and TRBJ2-7; TRBD2 agrees at 8 bases. The CDR3 is 13 amino acids. The germline V gene has CDR1 MNHNS and CDR2 SASEGT. V gave up 8 bases and J gave up 3 bases; unmatched junction bases: 6. The CDR3 coding sequence is TGTGCCAGCGCACCGCGGGAGGTCTACGAGCAGTACTTC. Residues: CASAPREVYEQYF.

The rearrangement links TRBV10-1 to TRBJ2-3; D is perhaps TRBD2 (6 bases). The CDR3 consists of 14 residues. V lost 2 bases and J 6 bases, leaving 12 bases between the germline ends. Germline CDR1 is WNHNN and CDR2 is SYGVQD (reference sequence). DNA for the CDR3: TGCGCCAGCAGTGAGACTAGCATATCGGATACGCAGTATTTT. Amino acid sequence: CASSETSISDTQYF.

The chain combines TRBV9 with TRBJ1-2; TRBD1 matches at 9 bases. The CDR3 spans 15 residues. The V and J ends lost 0 bases and 8 bases, in that order; junction bases with no gene match: 8. Germline V gives CDR1 SGDLS, CDR2 YYNGEE. In DNA form, the CDR3 reads TGTGCCAGCAGCGTAGACCGGGACAGGGAGCTGGGCTACACCTTC. As protein: CASSVDRDRELGYTF.

This clonotype showed up just a few times. This sequence joins TRBV11-2 and TRBJ2-6, with D possibly being TRBD2 (6 bases). Germline CDR1 reads SGHAT; CDR2 reads FQNNGV. Between the trimmed V and J ends, which lost 4 bases and 2 bases, there was a span of 21 bases. The CDR3 has 19 residues. CDR3 in amino acids: CASSSRRGTPRTGANVLTF. As DNA, the CDR3 is TGTGCCAGCAGCTCAAGGCGGGGTACTCCCAGGACTGGGGCCAACGTCCTGACTTTC. Filled out from reference TRBV11-2 and TRBJ2-6, the complete variable domain reads EAGVAQSPRYKIIEKRQSVAFWCNPISGHATLYWYQQILGQGPKLLIQFQNNGVVDDSQLPKDRFSAERLKGVDSTLKIQPAKLEDSAVYLCASSSRRGTPRTGANVLTFGAGSRLTVL.

This clonotype was seen a few times. This sequence joins TRBV6-2 or TRBV6-3 and TRBJ2-1; the match to TRBD2 covers 9 bases. After removal of 2 bases from V and 8 bases from J, the junction contained 13 bases not matched to a gene. Per the germline V gene, CDR1 is MNHEY and CDR2 is SVGEGT. This CDR3 has 17 residues. CDR3 DNA: TGTGCCAGCAGTTACCTCAGCGGGAGGCCTCAAGGGGATGAGCAGTTCTTC. Translation gives CASSYLSGRPQGDEQFF.

The V gene is TRBV27, the J gene TRBJ2-7, with TRBD2 matching over 10 bases. CDR3 length: 16 amino acids. The germline V gene encodes CDR1 MNHEY and CDR2 SMNVEV (reference sequence). The V and J ends lost 3 bases and 4 bases, in that order; junction bases with no gene match: 9. DNA of the CDR3: TGTGCCAGCAGTTTCCTAGCGGGAGTAATAGTATACGAGCAGTACTTC. This gives the protein CASSFLAGVIVYEQYF.

This clonotype was picked up a small number of times. The genes are TRBV12-3 or TRBV12-4 and TRBJ1-2; the match to TRBD1 covers 7 bases. J was trimmed by 2 bases and V by 5 bases; bases with no gene match: 8. The CDR3 is made up of 15 amino acids. The CDR3 loop reads CASSPHPTGNYGYTF. In DNA, the CDR3 is TGTGCCAGCAGTCCCCACCCGACAGGGAACTATGGCTACACCTTC.

This chain links TRBV7-8 with TRBJ2-7; 13 bases map to TRBD2. Germline CDR1 and CDR2: SGHVS and FQNEAQ. The V and J ends lost 5 bases and 9 bases, in that order; junction bases with no gene match: 7. The CDR3 totals 14 residues. The CDR3 loop reads CASSLGLAGTRQYF. The CDR3 region has the DNA TGTGCCAGCAGCCTGGGACTAGCGGGAACTAGGCAGTACTTC.

The genes are TRBV4-3 and TRBJ1-2; D remains unclear. CDR1 is LGHNA and CDR2 is YSLEER in the germline V gene. There are 16 residues in the CDR3. Trimming removed 0 bases at V and 4 bases at J, with 15 bases between. The CDR3 loop is CASSQDKGISPYGYTF. CDR3 nucleotides: TGCGCCAGCAGCCAAGATAAAGGCATCTCTCCCTATGGCTACACCTTC.

The chain is built from TRBV20-1 and TRBJ1-5, with TRBD1 matching over 8 bases. Losses at the gene ends were 3 bases for V and 5 bases for J; bases not matched to a gene: 3. The CDR3 length is 13 residues. Germline CDR1 is DFQATT and CDR2 is SNEGSKA (reference sequence). The DNA of the CDR3 is TGCAGTGCTAGGGAACAGGGGGATCAGCCCCAGCATTTT. This encodes CSAREQGDQPQHF.

V and J are TRBV7-9 and TRBJ1-1; possibly TRBD1 for D (5 bases). This CDR3 contains 14 residues. Trimming stripped 2 bases from V and 5 bases from J, with 12 bases between. Germline assignment: CDR1 SEHNR and CDR2 FQNEAQ (reference sequence). This chain's CDR3 is CASSLHGEGTEAFF. For the CDR3, the DNA is TGTGCCAGCAGCTTACACGGGGAGGGGACTGAAGCTTTCTTT.

The rearrangement uses TRBV2 and TRBJ2-3; 8 bases agree with TRBD1. V lost 8 bases and J lost 2; bases outside the gene matches: 6. Per the germline V gene, CDR1 is SNHLY and CDR2 is FYNNEI. The CDR3 extends over 14 amino acids. The CDR3 protein is CASRDRGVTDTQYF. The CDR3 bases are TGTGCCAGCCGAGACAGGGGTGTCACAGATACGCAGTATTTT. The complete variable domain, with remaining parts taken from reference TRBV2 and TRBJ2-3, reads EPEVTQTPSHQVTQMGQEVILRCVPISNHLYFYWYRQILGQKVEFLVSFYNNEISEKSEIFDDQFSVERPDGSNFTLKIRSTKLEDSAMYFCASRDRGVTDTQYFGPGTRLTVL.

The rearrangement links TRBV12-3 or TRBV12-4 to TRBJ2-7, with 8 bases fitting TRBD2. J was trimmed by 1 base and V by 3 bases; bases with no gene match: 8. CDR3 length: 16 amino acids. CDR3 loop: CASSFGTRTASYEQYF. The CDR3 DNA reads as TGTGCCAGCAGTTTTGGGACTAGAACCGCATCCTACGAGCAGTACTTC.

This clonotype was seen repeatedly, ten times or more. The J gene is TRBJ2-2, the V gene TRBV20-1, with D tentatively TRBD1 (6 bases). The V gene lost 5 bases and the J gene lost 6 bases, with 19 bases spanning the gap. CDR3 length: 15 residues. CDR1 and CDR2 (germline): DFQATT, SNEGSKA (reference sequence). The CDR3 reads CSAANRAMGPGELFF. The DNA for the CDR3 is TGCAGTGCTGCGAACAGGGCGATGGGGCCCGGGGAGCTGTTTTTT.

The chain has TRBV5-1 and TRBJ2-2, with 8 bases aligning to TRBD2. Germline loops: CDR1 SGHRS, CDR2 YFSETQ. With V trimmed by 6 bases and J by 6 bases, 7 bases remained unmatched. This CDR3 comprises 14 residues. The CDR3 protein is CASTGGGLSGELFF. The CDR3 DNA follows: TGCGCCAGCACCGGCGGGGGGCTTTCCGGGGAGCTGTTTTTT.